One T cell receptor beta chain is described in this entry. Its antigen has not been determined. No per-base quality is available; no much larger clone lies one base away. All of the isolated RNA was reverse transcribed with the High Capacity cDNA Reverse Transcription Kit, so expressed TCRB transcripts were sequenced. Deep immunoSEQ sequencing was applied to naive, central memory and regulatory T cell samples, giving an average of roughly 3.5 million total reads per sample. Sorted cells were lysed in RLT buffer, and RNA was extracted using DNase-treated RNeasy Micro or Mini kits according to cell number. Each cell subset was processed separately to prevent cross-contamination, with patient and healthy donor samples processed together. The immunoSEQ multiplex PCR was used to amplify TCRB sequences from cDNA, generating 87-bp fragments that spanned the CDR3 region. Sequencing of the amplicons was done on the Illumina HiSeq platform. The study's own analysis went as follows. PCR bias was computationally corrected using synthetic template baselines, reads within Hamming distance 2 were collapsed, and singletons that could not be merged were discarded. Reads were aligned against IMGT to assign V, D and J genes, CDR3 length and insertions or deletions at six rearrangement sites. Within each subset, clonotype counts were normalized to sorted cell number, after which true diversity and Gini coefficients were computed with the tcR R package. Repertoire sharing was quantified using the overlap coefficient calculated on TCRB nucleotide sequences. Out-of-frame TCRB sequences from naive cells were analyzed as a proxy for the pre-selection repertoire. Held by TCRdb, this immuneACCESS table contains in-frame sequences only and omits some clones. Under half of the omission traces to an unresolved V gene where checked; the cause of the rest is unknown. That table is the source of V, J and clone size, and D and trimming were worked out from the DNA. The sample table records fewer than 550,000 clones; approximately 10% of these occur just once. The top ten clonotypes cover around 0.05% of the sample.

From each donor, a single peripheral blood sample of 100 to 150 mL on average was drawn into heparinised tubes. Naive, central memory, regulatory and stem cell-like memory CD4+ T cells were sorted on a BD FACSAria II using a panel including CD45RO, CCR7, CD25, CD127, CD95 and CD27. A purity above 98% was achieved for all sorted populations. PBMCs were isolated immediately by Lymphoprep density gradient centrifugation and stained directly without culture. So that batch effects would be minimized, each experiment stained and sorted samples in pairs, pairing one healthy donor with one patient. The sample is drawn from a study of beta chain features in type 1 diabetes (dated by TCRdb to 2016 to 2018). Study-level background: Patients and healthy donors did not differ in mean age, gender distribution, total cell number or subset yield. A total of roughly 99,000,000 sorted cells were examined across all samples, and the number of cells per subset was strongly correlated with RNA yield. In the study, recently diagnosed type 1 diabetes patients and matched healthy donors were compared on the TCRB repertoires of their sorted circulating CD4+ T cell subsets. Naive and central memory subsets were obtained from all 30 or so donors, but regulatory and stem cell-like memory subsets were isolated from only 8 patients and roughly eight healthy donors. Points the paper makes about the study in general: Only small numbers of individuals were included in the HLA sub-analyses, which left unresolved whether HLA type had any influence on TCRB rearrangement. The naive, central memory and regulatory TCRB repertoires appeared to resemble one another more closely among patients than among healthy donors. A moderate but significant shortening of TCRB CDR3 length was observed in type 1 diabetes patients in all four CD4+ subsets. Fewer insertions and more nucleotide deletions at VDJ recombination sites were observed in patients with type 1 diabetes, implying thymic rearrangement abnormalities. Because cDNA was sequenced instead of genomic DNA, activated cells with high expression could be over-represented, although the groups did not differ in activation or CD3 levels. Shorter templates might be favored by PCR, yet because patient and control samples were amplified and corrected together, any such skew would affect both groups equally.

The sequencing sample was made of naive CD4+ T cells from blood. The sample's cell subset or site label, in plain terms: true naive CD4+ T cells. This TCR derives from a woman between 18 and 29 years old in good health.

The DNA sequence is given as TGTGCCAGCTCACCTATCAGGGCCTACGAGCAGTACTTC. It is translated as CASSPIRAYEQYF. The sequence links TRBV18 to TRBJ2-7; a tentative D match to TRBD1 spans 5 bases. V is cut by 3 bases and J by 2 bases, and the space between the germline ends is 8 bases. As encoded in the germline V gene, CDR1 is KGHSH while CDR2 is LQKENI. The CDR3 goes from the cysteine to the phenylalanine over 13 residues. Kept here is only the CDR3 DNA, which spans 39 bases and is read in frame from base 1.